Below, 3 T cell receptor beta chains from the same sample are listed, as sequenced in a study of metastatic and nonmetastatic thyroid tumors. No patient had received any treatment before thyroid surgery. TCRdb re-analyzed the PCR reads using MiXCR. The sample lists about 4,000 clones, roughly a third seen once, with approximately 28% in the top ten. The sequenced sample consisted of adjacent normal tissue. Source of these receptors: a female donor with papillary thyroid cancer or a benign thyroid nodule (not recorded which). Some clones in this sample may be carry-over from other donors' samples.

This clone was seen a few times. The chain is built from TRBV12-3 or TRBV12-4 and TRBJ1-1; 7 bases agree with TRBD1. V was clipped by 0 bases and J by 4 bases; unmatched bases: 2. The CDR3 is 14 residues long. CDR3 bases: TGTGCCAGCAGTTTAGCAAGGGGGCTCACTGAAGCTTTCTTT. It is translated as CASSLARGLTEAFF.

This clone has a handful of counts. The J gene is TRBJ2-3, the V gene TRBV12-3 or TRBV12-4, with D unresolved. The CDR3 is made up of 10 amino acids. Trimming removed 5 bases at V and 5 bases at J, with 2 bases between. CDR3 DNA: TGTGCCAGCAGTGTAGATACGCAGTATTTT. Protein sequence: CASSVDTQYF.

This clone was found many times. This rearrangement joins TRBV28 to TRBJ2-3, with 8 nucleotides matching TRBD1. V lost 5 bases to trimming and J lost 0 bases; unmatched junction nucleotides: 7. The CDR3 loop spans 16 amino acids. The germline gives CDR1 MDHEN, CDR2 SYDVKM. The CDR3 DNA sequence: TGTGCCAGCAGTCTGACCGGGACAGGTAGCACAGATACGCAGTATTTT. Translating gives CASSLTGTGSTDTQYF.